This TCR beta chain was captured in a study of T cells in Graves' hyperthyroidism and ophthalmopathy. The source material, RNA transcripts, was used to amplify TCR beta CDR3 regions. The HTBI primer set served for first-round RT-PCR of the TCR CDR3. Each CDR3 protein is one row after TCRdb ran MiXCR on the multiplex PCR reads. The table shows about 760,000 distinct CDR3 sequences, with over 35% occurring only once. V was trimmed by 6 bases and J by 0 bases, leaving 15 bases between them. The CDR3 loop spans 15 amino acids. The germline V gene has CDR1 ENHRY and CDR2 SYGVKD. The sample holds a few counts of this clonotype. The antigen is unknown. The study, taken as a whole, reports: Classification by a 13 V-J model distinguished ophthalmopathy from stable hyperthyroidism.

Sequenced material: blood. The source of this sequence is a middle-aged woman with Graves' hyperthyroidism. The chain carries TRBV10-3 and TRBJ2-7; no firm D call. The CDR3 protein is CAISGRWGNSYEQYF. The DNA for the CDR3 is TGTGCCATCAGCGGGCGATGGGGTAACTCCTACGAGCAGTACTTC.